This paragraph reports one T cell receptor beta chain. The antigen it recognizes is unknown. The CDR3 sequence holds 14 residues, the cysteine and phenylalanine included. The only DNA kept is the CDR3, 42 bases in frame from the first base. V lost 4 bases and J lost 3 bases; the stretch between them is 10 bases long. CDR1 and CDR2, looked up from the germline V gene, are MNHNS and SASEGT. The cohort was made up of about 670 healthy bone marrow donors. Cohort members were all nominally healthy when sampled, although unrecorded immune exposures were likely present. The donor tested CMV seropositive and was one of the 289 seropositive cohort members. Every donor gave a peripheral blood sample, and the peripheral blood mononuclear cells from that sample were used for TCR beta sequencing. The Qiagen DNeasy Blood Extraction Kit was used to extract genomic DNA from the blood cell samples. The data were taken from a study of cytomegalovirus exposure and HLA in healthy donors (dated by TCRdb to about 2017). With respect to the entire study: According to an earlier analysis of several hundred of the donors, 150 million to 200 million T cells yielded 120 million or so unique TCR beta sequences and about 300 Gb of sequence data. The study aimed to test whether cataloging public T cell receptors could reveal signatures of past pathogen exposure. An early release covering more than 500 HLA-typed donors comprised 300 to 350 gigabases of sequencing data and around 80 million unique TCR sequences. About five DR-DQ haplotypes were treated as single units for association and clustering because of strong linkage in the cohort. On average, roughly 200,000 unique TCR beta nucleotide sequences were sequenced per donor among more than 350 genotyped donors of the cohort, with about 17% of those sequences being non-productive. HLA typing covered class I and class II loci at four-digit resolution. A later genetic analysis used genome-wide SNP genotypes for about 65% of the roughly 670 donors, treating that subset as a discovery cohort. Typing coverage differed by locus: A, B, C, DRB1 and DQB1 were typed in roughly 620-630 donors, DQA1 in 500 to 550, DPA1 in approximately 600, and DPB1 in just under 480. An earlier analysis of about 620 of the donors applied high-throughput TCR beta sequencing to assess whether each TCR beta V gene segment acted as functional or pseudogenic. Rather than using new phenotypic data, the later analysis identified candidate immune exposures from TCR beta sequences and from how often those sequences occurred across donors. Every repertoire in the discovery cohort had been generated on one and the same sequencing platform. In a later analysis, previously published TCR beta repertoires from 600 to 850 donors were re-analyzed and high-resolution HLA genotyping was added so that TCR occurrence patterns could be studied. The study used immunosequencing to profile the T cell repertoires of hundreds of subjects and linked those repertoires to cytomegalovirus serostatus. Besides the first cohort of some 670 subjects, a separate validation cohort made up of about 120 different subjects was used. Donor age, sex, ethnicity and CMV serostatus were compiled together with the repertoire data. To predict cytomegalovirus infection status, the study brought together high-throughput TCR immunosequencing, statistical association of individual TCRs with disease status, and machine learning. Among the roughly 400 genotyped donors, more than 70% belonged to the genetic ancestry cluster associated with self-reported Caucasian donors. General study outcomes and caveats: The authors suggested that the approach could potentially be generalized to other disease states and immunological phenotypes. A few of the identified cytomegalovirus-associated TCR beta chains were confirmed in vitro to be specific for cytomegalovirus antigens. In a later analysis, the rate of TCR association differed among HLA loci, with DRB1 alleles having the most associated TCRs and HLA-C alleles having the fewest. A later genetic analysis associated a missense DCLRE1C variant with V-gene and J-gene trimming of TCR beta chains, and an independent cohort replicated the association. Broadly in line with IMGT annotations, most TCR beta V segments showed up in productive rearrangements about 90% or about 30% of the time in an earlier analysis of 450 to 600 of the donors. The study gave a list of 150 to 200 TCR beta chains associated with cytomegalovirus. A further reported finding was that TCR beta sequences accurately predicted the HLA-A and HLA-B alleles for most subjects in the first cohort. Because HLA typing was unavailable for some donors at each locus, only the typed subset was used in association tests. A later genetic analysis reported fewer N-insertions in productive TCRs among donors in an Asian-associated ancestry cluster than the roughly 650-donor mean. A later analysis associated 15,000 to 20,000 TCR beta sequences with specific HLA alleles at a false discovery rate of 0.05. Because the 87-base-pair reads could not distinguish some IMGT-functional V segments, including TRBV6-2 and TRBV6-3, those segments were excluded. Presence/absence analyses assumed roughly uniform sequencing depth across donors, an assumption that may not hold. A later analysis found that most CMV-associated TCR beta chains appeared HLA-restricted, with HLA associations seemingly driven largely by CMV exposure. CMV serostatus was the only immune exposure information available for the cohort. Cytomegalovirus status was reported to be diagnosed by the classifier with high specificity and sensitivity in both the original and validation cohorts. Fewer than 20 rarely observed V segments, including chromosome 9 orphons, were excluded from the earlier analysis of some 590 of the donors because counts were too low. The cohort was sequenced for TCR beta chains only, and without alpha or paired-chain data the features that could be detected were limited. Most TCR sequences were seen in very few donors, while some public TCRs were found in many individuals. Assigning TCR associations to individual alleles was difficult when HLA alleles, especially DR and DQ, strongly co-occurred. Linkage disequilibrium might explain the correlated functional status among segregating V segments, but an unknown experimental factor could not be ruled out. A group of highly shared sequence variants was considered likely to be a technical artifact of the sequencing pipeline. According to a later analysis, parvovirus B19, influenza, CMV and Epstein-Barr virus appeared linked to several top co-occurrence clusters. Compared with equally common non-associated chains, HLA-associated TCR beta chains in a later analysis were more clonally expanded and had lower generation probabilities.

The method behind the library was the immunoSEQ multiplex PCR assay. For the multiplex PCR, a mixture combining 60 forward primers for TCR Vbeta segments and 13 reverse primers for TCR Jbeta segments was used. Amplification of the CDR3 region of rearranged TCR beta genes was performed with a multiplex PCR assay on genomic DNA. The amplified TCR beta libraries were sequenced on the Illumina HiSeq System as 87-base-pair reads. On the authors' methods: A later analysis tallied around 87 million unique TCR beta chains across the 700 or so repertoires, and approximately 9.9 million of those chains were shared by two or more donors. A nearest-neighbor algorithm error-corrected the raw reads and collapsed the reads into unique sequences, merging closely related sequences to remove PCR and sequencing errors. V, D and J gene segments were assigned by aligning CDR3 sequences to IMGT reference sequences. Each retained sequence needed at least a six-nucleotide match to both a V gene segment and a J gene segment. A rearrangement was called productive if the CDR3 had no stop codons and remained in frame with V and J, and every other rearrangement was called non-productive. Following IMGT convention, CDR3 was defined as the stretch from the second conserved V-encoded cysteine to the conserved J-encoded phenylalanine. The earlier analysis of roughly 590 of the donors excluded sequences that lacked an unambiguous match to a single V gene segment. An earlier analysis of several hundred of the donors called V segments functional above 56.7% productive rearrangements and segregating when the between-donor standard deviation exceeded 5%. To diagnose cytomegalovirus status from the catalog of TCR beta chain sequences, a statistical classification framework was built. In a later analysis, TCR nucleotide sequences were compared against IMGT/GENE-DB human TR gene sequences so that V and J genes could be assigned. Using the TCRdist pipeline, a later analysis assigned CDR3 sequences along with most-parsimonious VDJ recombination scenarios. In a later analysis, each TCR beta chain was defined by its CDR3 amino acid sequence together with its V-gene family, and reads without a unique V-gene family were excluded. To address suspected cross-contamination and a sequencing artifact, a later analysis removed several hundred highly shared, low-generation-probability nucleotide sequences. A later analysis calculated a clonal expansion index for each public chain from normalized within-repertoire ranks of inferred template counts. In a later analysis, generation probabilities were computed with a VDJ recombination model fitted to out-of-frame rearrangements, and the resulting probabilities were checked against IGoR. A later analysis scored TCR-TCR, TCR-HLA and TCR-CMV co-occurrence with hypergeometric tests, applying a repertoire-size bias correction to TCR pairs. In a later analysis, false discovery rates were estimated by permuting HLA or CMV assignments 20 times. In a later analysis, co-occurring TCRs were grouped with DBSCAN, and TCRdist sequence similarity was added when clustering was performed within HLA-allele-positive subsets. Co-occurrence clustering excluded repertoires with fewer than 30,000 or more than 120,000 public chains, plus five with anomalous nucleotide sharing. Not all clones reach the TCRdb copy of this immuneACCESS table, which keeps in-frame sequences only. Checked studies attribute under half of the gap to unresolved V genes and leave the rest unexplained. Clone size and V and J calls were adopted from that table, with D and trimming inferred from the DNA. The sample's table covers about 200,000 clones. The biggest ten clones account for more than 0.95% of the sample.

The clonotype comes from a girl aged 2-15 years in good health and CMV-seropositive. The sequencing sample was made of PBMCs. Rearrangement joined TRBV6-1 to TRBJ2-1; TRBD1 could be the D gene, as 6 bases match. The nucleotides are TGTGCCAGCAGTGCATCACAGGGCTACAATGAGCAGTTCTTC. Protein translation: CASSASQGYNEQFF.